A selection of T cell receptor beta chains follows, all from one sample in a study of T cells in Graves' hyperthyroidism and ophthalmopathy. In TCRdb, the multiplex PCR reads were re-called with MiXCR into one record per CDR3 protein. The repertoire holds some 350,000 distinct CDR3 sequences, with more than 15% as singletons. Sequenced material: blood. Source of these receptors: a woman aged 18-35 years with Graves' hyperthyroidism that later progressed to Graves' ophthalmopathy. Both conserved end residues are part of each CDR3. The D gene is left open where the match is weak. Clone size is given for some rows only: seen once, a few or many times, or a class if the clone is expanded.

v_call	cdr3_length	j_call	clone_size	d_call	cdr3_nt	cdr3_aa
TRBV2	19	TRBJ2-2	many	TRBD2	TGTGCCAGCACCCACCGGGGACTAGCGGGAGCCCTAGGAGGCGGGGAGCTGTTTTTT	CASTHRGLAGALGGGELFF
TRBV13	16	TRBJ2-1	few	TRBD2	TGCGCCAGCAGCCCCCTTACTAGCGTCTCCTACAATGAGCAGTTCTTC	CASSPLTSVSYNEQFF
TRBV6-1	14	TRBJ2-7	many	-	TGTGCCAGCAGTTACCTCGGAGAACCCCGCCTGCAGTACTTC	CASSYLGEPRLQYF
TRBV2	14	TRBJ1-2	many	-	TGTGCCAGCAGTGAAAGGGTGGGTCGCTATGGCTACACCTTC	CASSERVGRYGYTF
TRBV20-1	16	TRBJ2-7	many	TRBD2	TGCAGTGCTAGAGGGGCTAGCGGGAGTGAAAGACACGAGCAGTACTTC	CSARGASGSERHEQYF
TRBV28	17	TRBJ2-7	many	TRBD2	TGTGCCAGCAGTTTACCCCCCGCGGGGGTAAGAGGGCCCGAGCAGTACTTC	CASSLPPAGVRGPEQYF
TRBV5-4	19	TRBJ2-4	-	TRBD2	TGTGCCAGCAGCCCACTTCGGATGAGCGGGGGGTTAGCCAAAAACATTCAGTACTTC	CASSPLRMSGGLAKNIQYF
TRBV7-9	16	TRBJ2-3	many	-	TGTGCCAGCAGCGCCCGGACAAGCCAGTCCACAGATACGCAGTATTTT	CASSARTSQSTDTQYF
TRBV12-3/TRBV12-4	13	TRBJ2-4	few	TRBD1	TGTGCCAGCAGTGACAGGGCTGTGGACATTCAGTACTTC	CASSDRAVDIQYF
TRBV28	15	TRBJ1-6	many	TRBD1	TGTGCCAGCAGGCGGGACAGAGTTTATAATTCACCCCTCCACTTT	CASRRDRVYNSPLHF